Described below is a single TCR beta chain sequence and its context. This entry comes from a study of T cell changes during pregnancy in multiple sclerosis. V lost 7 bases and J lost 0, with 15 bases in between. The CDR3 contains 16 residues. CDR1 is SNHLY, CDR2 FYNNEI, per germline. Profiled with immunoSEQ multiplex PCR; TCRdb holds only in-frame clones, not every one. The data contain around 110,000 clones, 80% to 95% of them seen just once; the ten biggest clones take up over 1.5%. The J gene is TRBJ2-2, the V gene TRBV2, with D possibly TRBD2 on 6 matching bases. Sequences were derived from peripheral blood, sampled in the third trimester of pregnancy. The TCR sequence derives from a female donor with multiple sclerosis, enrolled in a pregnancy study. The CDR3 loop reads CASIRGPGANTGELFF. DNA of the CDR3: TGTGCCAGCATTAGGGGTCCGGGGGCGAACACCGGGGAGCTGTTTTTT.